This entry features one T cell receptor beta chain sequence. Its antigen remains unidentified. This record comes from a study of cytomegalovirus exposure and HLA in healthy donors. The PCR had 60 Vbeta and 13 Jbeta primers. Sequenced by immunoSEQ multiplex PCR; TCRdb stores in-frame clones only, minus some. The table has approximately 110,000 clones, 79% seen once. The CDR3 is 16 amino acids. CDR1 and CDR2 (germline): MNHNY, SVGAGI (reference sequence). The V gene end was trimmed by 4 bases and the J gene end by 4 bases; junction bases not matched to a gene: 8. Study results and caveats: Altogether, 150 or so TCR beta chains were recorded as cytomegalovirus-associated. In a later analysis, a missense DCLRE1C variant was linked to TCR beta V- and J-gene trimming. In a later analysis, specific HLA alleles were associated with 16,000 or so TCR beta sequences at a 0.05 false discovery rate. Later, an analysis showed that TCR beta chains associated with HLA were more clonally expanded than others that were equally common.

This sequence originates from a woman aged 40-49 years in good health and CMV-seronegative. The sequencing input was PBMCs. V gene TRBV6-6 combines with J gene TRBJ1-3; 9 bases map to TRBD1. The CDR3, as DNA: TGTGCCAGCAGTTTGAAGGACAGGGGCAGGGGAAACACCATATATTTT. Translated: CASSLKDRGRGNTIYF.